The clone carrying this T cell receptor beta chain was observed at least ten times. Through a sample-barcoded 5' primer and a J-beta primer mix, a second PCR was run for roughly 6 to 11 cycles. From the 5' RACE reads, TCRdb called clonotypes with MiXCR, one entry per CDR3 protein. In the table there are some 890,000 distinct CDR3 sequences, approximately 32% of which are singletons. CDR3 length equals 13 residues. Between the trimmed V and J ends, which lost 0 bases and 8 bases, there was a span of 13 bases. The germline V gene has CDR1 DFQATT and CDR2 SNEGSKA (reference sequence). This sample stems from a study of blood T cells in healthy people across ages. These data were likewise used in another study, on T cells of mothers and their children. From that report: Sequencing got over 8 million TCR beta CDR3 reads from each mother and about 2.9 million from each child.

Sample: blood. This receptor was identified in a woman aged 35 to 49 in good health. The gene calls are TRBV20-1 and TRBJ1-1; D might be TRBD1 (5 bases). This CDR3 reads CSARDLGSGEAFF. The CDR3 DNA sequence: TGCAGTGCTAGAGATCTTGGGTCAGGGGAAGCTTTCTTT.